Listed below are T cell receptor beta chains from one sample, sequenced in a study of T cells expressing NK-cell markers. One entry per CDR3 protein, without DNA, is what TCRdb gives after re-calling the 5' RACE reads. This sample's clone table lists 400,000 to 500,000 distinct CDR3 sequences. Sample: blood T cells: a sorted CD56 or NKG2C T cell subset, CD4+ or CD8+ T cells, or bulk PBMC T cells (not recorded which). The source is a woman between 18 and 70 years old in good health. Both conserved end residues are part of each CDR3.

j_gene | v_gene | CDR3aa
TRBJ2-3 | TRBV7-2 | CASSLVFSGGSTDTQYF
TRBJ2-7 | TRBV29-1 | CSVDIQGGYEQYF
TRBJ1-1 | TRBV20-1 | CSARAHLQGTGTEAFF
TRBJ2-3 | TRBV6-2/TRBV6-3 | CASSLTSGEPTDTQYF
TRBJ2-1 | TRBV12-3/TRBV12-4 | CASSLRDRGRYEQFF
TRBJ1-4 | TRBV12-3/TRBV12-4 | CASSLLGQGNEKLFF
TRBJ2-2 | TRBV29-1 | CSVNTGTGNSNTGELFF
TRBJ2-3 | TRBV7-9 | CASSAASDQLYF
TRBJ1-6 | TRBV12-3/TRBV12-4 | CATRPTSSYNSPLHF
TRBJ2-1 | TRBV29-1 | CSVEGTGASNEQFF
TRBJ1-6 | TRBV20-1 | CSARSGPYNSPLHF
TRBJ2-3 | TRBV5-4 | CASSQTYGRSDTQYF
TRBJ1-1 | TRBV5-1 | CASSFYMGADTEAFF
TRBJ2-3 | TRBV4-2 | CASSQAGGGSSTDTQYF
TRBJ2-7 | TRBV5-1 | CASSGTVDLYEQYF
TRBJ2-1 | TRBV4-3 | CASSRGTGRAAHEQFF
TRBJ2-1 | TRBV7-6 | CASSLLAGPHEQFF
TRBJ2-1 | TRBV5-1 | CASSLGDREVHEQFF
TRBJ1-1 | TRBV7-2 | CASSAYRGRGNTEAFF
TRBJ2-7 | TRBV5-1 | CASSLQADYEQYF
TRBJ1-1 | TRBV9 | CASSGGADTEAFF
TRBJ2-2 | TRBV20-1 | CSAGLGGPLTGELFF
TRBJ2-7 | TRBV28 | CASISAGPAYEQYF
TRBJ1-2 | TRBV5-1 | CASAGGAYGYTF
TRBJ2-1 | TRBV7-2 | CASSLRRGYNEQFF
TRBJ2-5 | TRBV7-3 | CASSSDREETQYF
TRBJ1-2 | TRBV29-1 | CSEGTGAFGYTF
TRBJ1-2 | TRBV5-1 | CASSSDRENYGYTF
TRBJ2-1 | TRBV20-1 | CSARIAGNPYNEQFF
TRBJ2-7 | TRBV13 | CASSPGWSYEQYF
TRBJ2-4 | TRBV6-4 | CARSSSIRGALDAKNIQYF
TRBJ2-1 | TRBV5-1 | CASSAGQGRDEQFF
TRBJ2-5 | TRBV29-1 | CSVVEGGEETQYF
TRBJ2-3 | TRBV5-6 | CASSFGQGFADTQYF
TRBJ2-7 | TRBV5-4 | CASSWLGIWVDEQYF
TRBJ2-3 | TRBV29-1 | CSVEENSDTQYF
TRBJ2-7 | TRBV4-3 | CASSQDLGEAPYEQYF
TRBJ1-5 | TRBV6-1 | CASSTRTGGNQPQHF
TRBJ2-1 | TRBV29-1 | CSVAGLAVNEQFF
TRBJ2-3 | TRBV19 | CASTWGGSGGRDTQYF
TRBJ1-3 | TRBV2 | CASSDLGYGNTIYF
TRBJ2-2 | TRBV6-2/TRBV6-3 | CASSYPVIAGYTGELFF
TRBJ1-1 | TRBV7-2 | CASSLAAVRGAAEAFF
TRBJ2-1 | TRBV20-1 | CSGVSASWVGNEQFF
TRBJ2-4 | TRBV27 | CASRAAANIQYF
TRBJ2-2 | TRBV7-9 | CASSSRRETGELFF
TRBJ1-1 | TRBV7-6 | CASSPPPMNTEAFF
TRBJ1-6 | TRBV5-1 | CASSQTGPGPYNSPLHF
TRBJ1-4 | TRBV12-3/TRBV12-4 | CASSKRDWSEKLFF
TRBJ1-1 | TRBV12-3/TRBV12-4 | CASSTDGSTEAFF
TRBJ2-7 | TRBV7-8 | CASSLLKTPGLAHEQYF
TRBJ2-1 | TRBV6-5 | CASSYGREQFF
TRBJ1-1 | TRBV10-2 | CASSESGGGTEAFF